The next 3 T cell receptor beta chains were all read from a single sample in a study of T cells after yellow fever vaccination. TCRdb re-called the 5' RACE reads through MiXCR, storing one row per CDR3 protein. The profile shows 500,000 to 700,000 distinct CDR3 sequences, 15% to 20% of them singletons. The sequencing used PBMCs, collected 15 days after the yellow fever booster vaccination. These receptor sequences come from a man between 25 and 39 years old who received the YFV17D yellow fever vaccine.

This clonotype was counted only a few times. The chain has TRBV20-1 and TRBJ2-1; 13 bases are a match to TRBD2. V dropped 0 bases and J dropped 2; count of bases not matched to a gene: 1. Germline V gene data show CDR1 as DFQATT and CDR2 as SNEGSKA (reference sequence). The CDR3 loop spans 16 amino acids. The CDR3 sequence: CSAREGLAGPYNEQFF. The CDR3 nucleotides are TGCAGTGCTAGAGAGGGACTAGCGGGACCCTACAATGAGCAGTTCTTC.

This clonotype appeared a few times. The DNA for the CDR3 is TGTGCCAGCAGTTTATGGGACAGGGGTAATGAGCAGTTCTTC. It encodes CASSLWDRGNEQFF. This rearrangement joins TRBV12-3 or TRBV12-4 to TRBJ2-1; 10 nucleotides align to TRBD1. The CDR3 sequence is 14 residues long. V was clipped by 2 bases and J by 7 bases; unmatched bases: 2.

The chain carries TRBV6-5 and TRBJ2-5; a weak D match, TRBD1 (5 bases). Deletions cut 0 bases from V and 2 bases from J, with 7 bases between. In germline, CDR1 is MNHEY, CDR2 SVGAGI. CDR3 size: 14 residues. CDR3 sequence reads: CASSYSHRQETQYF. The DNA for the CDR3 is TGTGCCAGCAGTTACTCGCACAGGCAAGAGACCCAGTACTTC.